This T cell receptor beta chain was captured by sequencing in a study of T cell repertoires in cytomegalovirus infection. For the study at large: Recently identified HLA-C-restricted CMV epitopes and well-studied HLA-B-restricted CMV epitopes were used by the study. The public TCR beta signatures pointed to both CMV infection and matching HLA type.

TCRdb reprocessed the reads via MiXCR and lists one record per CDR3 protein. This sample carries fewer than 950,000 distinct CDR3 sequences, around a third of them seen once, and the ten largest clones take roughly an eighth. This clonotype was detected ten times or more. What it binds is unknown. Looked up from germline, CDR1 is SEHNR and CDR2 is FQNEAQ (reference sequence). V dropped 4 bases and J dropped 3; count of bases not matched to a gene: 6. The CDR3 spans 16 residues. The sample consisted of cultured CD8+ T cells from PBMCs, taken from culture after CMV antigen stimulation. V and J are TRBV7-9 and TRBJ2-3, with 11 bases identical to TRBD1. This TCR was recovered from a human donor in good health (CMV status not recorded). Some clones in this sample may be carry-over from other donors' samples. The CDR3 nucleotides are TGTGCCAGCAGCTCTCTCCGGGACAGGGGGACAGATACGCAGTATTTT. It is translated as CASSSLRDRGTDTQYF.